A single sample is the source of the 9 T cell receptor beta chains below, sequenced in a study of blood T cells in healthy people across ages. A second PCR of 7 to 11 cycles used a sample-barcoded 5' primer and a J-beta primer mix. TCRdb reanalysed the 5' RACE reads using MiXCR and keeps one entry per CDR3 protein. The repertoire consists of 850,000 or so distinct CDR3 sequences, with more than 25% occurring once and the leading ten covering 15% to 20%. The specimen sequenced was blood. The receptor source for this set is a woman of 80 years or more in good health.

The chain carries TRBV12-3 or TRBV12-4 and TRBJ2-3, with 8 positions matching TRBD1. The CDR3 is 15 residues long. Losses at the gene ends were 8 bases for V and 11 bases for J; bases not matched to a gene: 18. CDR3 region: CASRQGQGRTDVQYF. The DNA of the CDR3 is TGTGCCAGCCGCCAAGGACAGGGAAGAACAGATGTGCAGTATTTT.

As concerns this clonotype: The junction departs from germline at one end; a sequencing error may be responsible. The chain recombines TRBV12-3 or TRBV12-4 with TRBJ2-3; D uncertain. The CDR3 has 12 residues. The CDR3 is CASRPSADMQYF. In nucleotides, the CDR3 is TGTGCCAGCAGACCGAGCGCAGATATGCAGTATTTT.

This clonotype was detected ten times or more. The chain combines TRBV7-2 with TRBJ2-6, with TRBD2 matching over 9 bases. CDR1 is SGHTA, CDR2 FQGNSA, per germline. CDR3 length equals 17 residues. V lost 6 bases, J lost 2 bases, and 8 bases stayed unmatched. The CDR3 reads CASSLNGGGAGANVLTF. The CDR3 DNA is TGTGCCAGCAGTCTAAATGGCGGGGGGGCTGGGGCCAACGTCCTGACTTTC.

In its sample, this clonotype was seen a few times. A read error may explain this, as a much larger clone is one base away. The J gene is TRBJ2-7, the V gene TRBV4-3; 7 bases line up with TRBD1. The CDR3 has 19 residues. Germline CDR1 LGHNA, CDR2 YSLEER. With 3 bases clipped from V and 7 bases from J, the junction kept 24 bases outside the gene matches. CDR3 DNA sequence: TGCGCCAGCAGCCAGGACCTCACACAGGGGAAGAGGGGGTACAATGAGCAGTACTTC. Translation gives CASSQDLTQGKRGYNEQYF.

At least ten counts were recorded for this clonotype. V and J are TRBV24-1 and TRBJ2-1; a possible D gene is TRBD1 (6 bases). The CDR3 length is 15 residues. V was trimmed by 4 bases and J by 0 bases, leaving 9 bases between them. Germline CDR1 and CDR2: KGHDR and SFDVKD. Written as DNA, the CDR3 is TGTGCCACCAGTGAAAACAGGGACTCCTACAATGAGCAGTTCTTC. Translating gives CATSENRDSYNEQFF.

This clonotype was detected ten times or more. This chain joins TRBV29-1 and TRBJ2-7; D is tentatively TRBD1 or TRBD2 (5 bases each). There are 13 residues in the CDR3. Trimming took 6 bases from V and 2 from J, leaving 14 bases between them. Germline V gene sequence: CDR1 SQVTM, CDR2 ANQGSEA. The CDR3 sequence: CSVLRDVPYEQYF. Here the CDR3 DNA reads TGCAGCGTGCTCCGGGACGTCCCCTACGAGCAGTACTTC.

Regarding this clonotype: This may be a read error, as it is one base from a much larger clone. The chain joins TRBV5-6 to TRBJ2-1; possibly TRBD2 for D (6 bases). The length of the CDR3 is 16 residues. V was pared by 0 bases and J by 2 bases, with 12 bases between. Germline lookup yields CDR1 SGHDT and CDR2 YYEEEE. The CDR3 is CASSLGGVSPYNEQFF. The CDR3 DNA follows: TGTGCCAGCAGCTTGGGGGGGGTCAGCCCCTACAATGAGCAGTTCTTC. Combining the CDR3 with reference TRBV5-6 and TRBJ2-1 gives the whole variable domain DAGVTQSPTHLIKTRGQQVTLRCSPKSGHDTVSWYQQALGQGPQFIFQYYEEEERQRGNFPDRFSGHQFPNYSSELNVNALLLGDSALYLCASSLGGVSPYNEQFFGPGTRLTVL.

On this clonotype: A much more abundant neighbour one base away suggests this may be a read error. The J gene is TRBJ1-2, the V gene TRBV12-3 or TRBV12-4, with 7 bases that match TRBD1. V dropped 5 bases and J dropped 10; count of bases not matched to a gene: 16. This CDR3 is 15 amino acids long. The CDR3 nucleotides are TGTGCCAGCAGTCTATCGAAGGGGGTTCAGGGGGACTACACCTTC. Translating gives CASSLSKGVQGDYTF.

This clonotype was recorded many times. This sequence joins TRBV20-1 and TRBJ2-5; D possibly corresponds to TRBD2 (5 bases). This CDR3 contains 16 residues. Trimming cost V 0 bases and J 4 bases, with 18 bases left between them. Germline CDR1 DFQATT, CDR2 SNEGSKA (reference sequence). This CDR3 reads CSAREGNPGIGETQYF. CDR3 nucleotide sequence: TGCAGTGCTAGAGAGGGGAACCCGGGAATAGGAGAGACCCAGTACTTC.